These 8 T cell receptor beta chains were all obtained from the same sample, sequenced in a study of blood T cell repertoires in COVID-19 (dated by TCRdb to 2019 to 2021). Library preparation employed the immunoSEQ multiplex PCR assay. What TCRdb holds here is the immuneACCESS table cut down to in-frame rearrangements. Part of the clones is not present; checked against another copy, under half of the missing clones reflect an unresolved V gene, and the others are unexplained. The table for this sample lists approximately 37,000 clones; 89% of them were counted only once. The top ten hold around a fifth of the sample. Sequencing was done on a sample of peripheral blood. Source of these receptors: a man in his forties or fifties with active COVID-19.

This clone was detected only once. The V call is TRBV6-5, the J call TRBJ2-7; D may be TRBD1 (5 bases). Germline V gene data show CDR1 as MNHEY and CDR2 as SVGAGI. This CDR3 comprises 14 residues. V was pared by 6 bases and J by 7 bases, with 19 bases between. This CDR3 is CASSPYPWGPEQYF. The CDR3, as DNA: TGTGCCAGCAGCCCCTACCCTTGGGGCCCGGAGCAGTACTTC.

The gene calls are TRBV3-1 (or the pseudogene TRBV3-2) and TRBJ2-3, with a weak D call TRBD2 (6 bases). The V gene lost 0 bases and the J gene lost 4 bases, with 11 bases spanning the gap. CDR3 length: 15 residues. From germline, CDR1 is LGHDT and CDR2 YNNKEL (reference sequence). The CDR3 is CASSQEVSGADTQYF. CDR3 DNA sequence: TGTGCCAGCAGCCAAGAAGTTTCGGGAGCAGATACGCAGTATTTT.

This chain's CDR3 is CASSLDRTTSYEQYF. As DNA, the CDR3 is TGCGCCAGCAGCTTAGACAGAACGACGTCCTACGAGCAGTACTTC. The genes are TRBV5-1 and TRBJ2-7, with D perhaps matching TRBD1 (5 bases). V gave up 2 bases and J gave up 1 base, with 13 bases separating them. Germline V gene sequence: CDR1 SGHRS, CDR2 YFSETQ. The CDR3 extends over 15 amino acids.

The gene calls are TRBV6-2 or TRBV6-3 and TRBJ1-4; no clear D gene. The CDR3 totals 18 residues. The V gene's germline CDR1 is MNHEY and CDR2 SVGEGT. Deletions cut 4 bases from V and 1 base from J, with 19 bases between. The DNA of the CDR3 is TGTGCCAGCAGTTCCCACCTCGGACGGGAAGGAACTAATGAAAAACTGTTTTTT. This gives the protein CASSSHLGREGTNEKLFF.

This clone occurred once. This rearrangement joins TRBV5-1 to TRBJ1-6; D remains ambiguous. The CDR3 is made up of 17 amino acids. Trimming removed 3 bases from V and 0 bases from J, with 13 bases in between. Germline V gives CDR1 SGHRS, CDR2 YFSETQ. Written as DNA, the CDR3 is TGCGCCAGCAGCTCCTATCCATCGAGCTCCTATAATTCACCCCTCCACTTT. Its protein is CASSSYPSSSYNSPLHF.

The chain joins TRBV28 to TRBJ1-4; TRBD1 aligns across 7 bases. The germline gives CDR1 MDHEN, CDR2 SYDVKM. The J segment lost 5 bases and the V segment lost 3 bases, leaving 3 bases of the junction unmatched. CDR3 size: 14 residues. CDR3 loop: CASSLTGRNEKLFF. CDR3 nucleotides: TGTGCCAGCAGTTTGACAGGGAGGAATGAAAAACTGTTTTTT.

The rearrangement joins TRBV18 to TRBJ1-3, with 11 bases aligning to TRBD1. The germline V gene encodes CDR1 KGHSH and CDR2 LQKENI. After removal of 1 base from V and 2 bases from J, the junction contained 4 bases not matched to a gene. The CDR3 has 17 amino acids. This CDR3 is CASSPLWTGGTGNTIYF. CDR3 bases: TGTGCCAGCTCACCACTTTGGACAGGGGGCACTGGAAACACCATATATTTT.

This rearrangement joins TRBV28 to TRBJ1-5; D is ambiguous. Trimming removed 6 bases at V and 2 bases at J, with 14 bases between. The CDR3 has 15 residues. The germline gives CDR1 MDHEN, CDR2 SYDVKM. The CDR3 sequence is CASRQREAGNQPQHF. The CDR3 DNA reads TGTGCCAGCAGACAAAGAGAAGCGGGCAATCAGCCCCAGCATTTT.